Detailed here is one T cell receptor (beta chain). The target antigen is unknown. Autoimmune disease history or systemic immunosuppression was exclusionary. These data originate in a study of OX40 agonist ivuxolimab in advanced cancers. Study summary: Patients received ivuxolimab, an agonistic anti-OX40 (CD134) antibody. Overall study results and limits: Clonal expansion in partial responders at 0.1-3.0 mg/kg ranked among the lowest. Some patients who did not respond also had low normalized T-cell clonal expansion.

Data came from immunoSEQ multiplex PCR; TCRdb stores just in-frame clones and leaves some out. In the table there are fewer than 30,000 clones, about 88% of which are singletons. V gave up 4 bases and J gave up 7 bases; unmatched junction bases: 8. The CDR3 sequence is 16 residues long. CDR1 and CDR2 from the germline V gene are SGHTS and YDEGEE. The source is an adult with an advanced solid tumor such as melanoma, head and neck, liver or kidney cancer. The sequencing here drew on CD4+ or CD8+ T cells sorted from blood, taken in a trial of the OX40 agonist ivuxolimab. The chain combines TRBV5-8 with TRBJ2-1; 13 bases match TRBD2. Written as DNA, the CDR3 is TGTGCCAGCAGCGTACTAGCGGGGGGGACCTGGAATGAGCAGTTCTTC. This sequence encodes CASSVLAGGTWNEQFF. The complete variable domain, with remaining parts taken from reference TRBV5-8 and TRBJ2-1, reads EAGVTQSPTHLIKTRGQQATLRCSPISGHTSVYWYQQALGLGLQFLLWYDEGEERNRGNFPPRFSGRQFPNYSSELNVNALELEDSALYLCASSVLAGGTWNEQFFGPGTRLTVL.